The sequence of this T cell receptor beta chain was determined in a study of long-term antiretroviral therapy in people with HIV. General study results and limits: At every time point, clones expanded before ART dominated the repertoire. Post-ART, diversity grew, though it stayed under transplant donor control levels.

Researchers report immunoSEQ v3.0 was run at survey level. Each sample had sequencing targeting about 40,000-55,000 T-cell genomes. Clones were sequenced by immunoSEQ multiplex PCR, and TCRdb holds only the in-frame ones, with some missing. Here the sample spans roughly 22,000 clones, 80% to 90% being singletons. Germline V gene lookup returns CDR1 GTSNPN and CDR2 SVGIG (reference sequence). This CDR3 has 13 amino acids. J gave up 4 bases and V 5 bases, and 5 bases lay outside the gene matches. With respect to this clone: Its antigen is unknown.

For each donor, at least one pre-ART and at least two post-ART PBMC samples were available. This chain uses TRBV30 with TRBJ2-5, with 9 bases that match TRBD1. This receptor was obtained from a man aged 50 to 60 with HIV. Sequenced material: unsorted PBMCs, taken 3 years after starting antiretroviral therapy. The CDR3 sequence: CAWGEQGAETQYF. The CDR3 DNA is TGTGCCTGGGGGGAACAGGGGGCAGAGACCCAGTACTTC.